The 23 T cell receptor beta chains presented below share a single source sample, sequenced in a study of shared clonotypes between healthy human individuals. Profiled with immunoSEQ multiplex PCR; TCRdb holds only in-frame clones, not every one. The profile shows some 550,000 clones, approximately 97% of them singletons. What was sequenced was naive CD4+ T cells sorted from blood. Subset reported: CD45RA+ positively selected. These TCRs come from a woman aged 30 to 39 in good health.

The V and J genes are TRBV27 and TRBJ2-5, with D unresolved. V lost 0 bases to trimming and J lost 1 base, with 12 bases between them. The CDR3 totals 16 residues. Germline CDR1 MNHEY, CDR2 SMNVEV (reference sequence). The CDR3 DNA follows: TGTGCCAGCAGTTTATCGCTCCCCACGTCCCAAGAGACCCAGTACTTC. This codes for CASSLSLPTSQETQYF.

The gene calls are TRBV19 and TRBJ2-3; TRBD1 aligns across 9 bases. Germline CDR1 reads LNHDA; CDR2 reads SQIVND (reference sequence). With V trimmed by 8 bases and J by 0 bases, 3 bases remained unmatched. The CDR3 spans 14 residues. The CDR3 DNA reads as TGTGCCAGTTCGACAGGGGGGAGCACAGATACGCAGTATTTT. Translating it yields CASSTGGSTDTQYF.

This chain uses TRBV5-1 with TRBJ2-7; 7 bases are a match to TRBD1. This CDR3 is built from 14 residues. V trimming: 5 bases; J trimming: 0 bases; junction bases outside the gene matches: 5. Germline V CDR1 and CDR2: SGHRS, YFSETQ. CDR3 nucleotide sequence: TGCGCCAGCAGGGGGACAGAAAGCTCCTACGAGCAGTACTTC. Protein product: CASRGTESSYEQYF. Variable domain in full (rest from reference TRBV5-1 and TRBJ2-7): KAGVTQTPRYLIKTRGQQVTLSCSPISGHRSVSWYQQTPGQGLQFLFEYFSETQRNKGNFPGRFSGRQFSNSRSEMNVSTLELGDSALYLCASRGTESSYEQYFGPGTRLTVT.

The V call is TRBV14, the J call TRBJ2-5; D not resolved. Germline CDR1 is SGHDN and CDR2 is FVKESK. The V gene lost 1 base and the J gene lost 1 base, with 7 bases spanning the gap. CDR3 length: 14 amino acids. The CDR3 here is CASSQGALQETQYF. The CDR3 region has the DNA TGTGCCAGCAGCCAAGGAGCTCTCCAAGAGACCCAGTACTTC.

This clone has only one observation. V usage is TRBV13 and J usage is TRBJ2-3; D unclear. Germline values: CDR1 PRHDT, CDR2 FYEKMQ (reference sequence). The CDR3 consists of 20 residues. With 2 bases removed from V and 2 bases from J, the gap between germline ends came to 26 bases. The CDR3 DNA reads as TGTGCCAGCAGCTTAAATTTTGGGTGGGTTGACCAAAAAGACACAGATACGCAGTATTTT. It yields the protein CASSLNFGWVDQKDTDTQYF.

Remarks on this clone: This sample also contains other DNA sequences that code for the same CDR3. The chain links TRBV5-1 to TRBJ2-5; tentatively, D is TRBD2 (6 bases). The germline CDR1 and CDR2 sequences are SGHRS and YFSETQ. Trimming removed 0 bases at V and 3 bases at J, with 9 bases between. The CDR3 loop spans 14 amino acids. CDR3 bases: TGCGCCAGCAGCTTGGTCGCGGGAAAAGAGACCCAGTACTTC. Its protein product is CASSLVAGKETQYF. The full variable domain, completed using reference TRBV5-1 and TRBJ2-5, is KAGVTQTPRYLIKTRGQQVTLSCSPISGHRSVSWYQQTPGQGLQFLFEYFSETQRNKGNFPGRFSGRQFSNSRSEMNVSTLELGDSALYLCASSLVAGKETQYFGPGTRLLVL.

The CDR3, as DNA: TGTGCCAGCAGTTTTCGGTCGGACATTAGCAATCAGCCCCAGCATTTT. It encodes CASSFRSDISNQPQHF. This chain uses TRBV27 with TRBJ1-5, with D maybe TRBD1 (5 bases). This CDR3 region has 16 residues. V lost 3 bases and J lost 0, with 12 bases in between. Germline lookup yields CDR1 MNHEY and CDR2 SMNVEV (reference sequence).

This chain uses TRBV5-1 with TRBJ2-3, with 8 bases lining up with TRBD1. Germline values: CDR1 SGHRS, CDR2 YFSETQ. The length of the CDR3 is 15 residues. V shed 0 bases, J shed 4 bases, and the junction held 4 bases outside the gene matches. Here the CDR3 reads CASSLVQGASDTQYF. DNA for the CDR3: TGCGCCAGCAGCTTGGTTCAGGGGGCGTCAGATACGCAGTATTTT. Combining the CDR3 with reference TRBV5-1 and TRBJ2-3 gives the whole variable domain KAGVTQTPRYLIKTRGQQVTLSCSPISGHRSVSWYQQTPGQGLQFLFEYFSETQRNKGNFPGRFSGRQFSNSRSEMNVSTLELGDSALYLCASSLVQGASDTQYFGPGTRLTVL.

The chain carries TRBV28 and TRBJ1-2; the D is unclear. V was clipped by 3 bases and J by 8 bases, with 10 bases between them. The CDR3 runs 12 residues. From germline, CDR1 is MDHEN and CDR2 SYDVKM. The CDR3 is CASSFGRWGYTF. The DNA of the CDR3 is TGTGCCAGCAGTTTTGGCCGGTGGGGCTACACCTTC.

This sequence joins TRBV5-1 and TRBJ2-7; 7 nucleotides agree with TRBD2. The length of the CDR3 is 16 residues. Looked up from germline, CDR1 is SGHRS and CDR2 is YFSETQ. J gave up 7 bases and V 4 bases, and 17 bases lay outside the gene matches. CDR3 in DNA: TGCGCCAGCAGCCCAACCTCCGGGACGGGAGGTGGGGAGCAGTACTTC. This encodes CASSPTSGTGGGEQYF.

This CDR3 reads CASRLLGRDTGELFF. The DNA of the CDR3 is TGTGCCAGCAGACTGCTTGGGAGGGATACCGGGGAGCTGTTTTTT. This chain links TRBV6-5 with TRBJ2-2, with 7 bases fitting TRBD2. CDR3 length: 15 residues. In germline, CDR1 is MNHEY, CDR2 SVGAGI. V trimming: 6 bases; J trimming: 5 bases; junction bases outside the gene matches: 9.

This sequence joins TRBV7-9 and TRBJ2-1, with D unclear. CDR3 length: 16 residues. Germline V gives CDR1 SEHNR, CDR2 FQNEAQ (reference sequence). V was shortened by 1 base and J by 8 bases, with 18 bases between the two germline ends. The chain's CDR3 is CASSLVTPLPAHEQFF. CDR3 coding DNA: TGTGCCAGCAGCTTAGTCACCCCCCTGCCAGCTCATGAGCAGTTCTTC.

V and J are TRBV11-2 and TRBJ2-7; D is ambiguous. Looked up from germline, CDR1 is SGHAT and CDR2 is FQNNGV. The CDR3 is 17 amino acids. V dropped 0 bases and J dropped 2 bases, with 17 bases sitting between them. CDR3 nucleotides: TGTGCCAGCAGCTTAGAAGTTTGGGATCCTAGGGCCTACGAGCAGTACTTC. Encoded protein: CASSLEVWDPRAYEQYF.

CDR3 sequence (DNA): TGTGCCAGCAGCTTGGGGCAGGGGGTTGAAGCTTTCTTT. Translated, it gives CASSLGQGVEAFF. The V gene is TRBV5-6, the J gene TRBJ1-1, with 7 bases that match TRBD1. Germline lookup yields CDR1 SGHDT and CDR2 YYEEEE. The CDR3 is 13 amino acids. With V trimmed by 0 bases and J by 7 bases, 3 bases remained unmatched.

The chain joins TRBV5-4 to TRBJ1-5; possible D gene TRBD1, 5 bases. Germline V CDR1 and CDR2: SGHNT, YYREEE (reference sequence). This CDR3 is built from 15 residues. The V end was cut by 4 bases, the J end by 2 bases, with 13 bases between. Here the CDR3 DNA reads TGTGCCAGCAGCGTGGACGGGGGTGGCAATCAGCCCCAGCATTTT. The encoded protein is CASSVDGGGNQPQHF.

The chain links TRBV7-2 to TRBJ2-7; D not certain. Germline V lookup: CDR1 SGHTA, CDR2 FQGNSA. This CDR3 has 13 residues. Trimming cost V 5 bases and J 6 bases, with 14 bases left between them. The CDR3, as DNA: TGTGCCAGCAGCCAAGCCGTCGCCACCGAGCAGTACTTC. This encodes CASSQAVATEQYF.

The chain has TRBV2 and TRBJ2-7, with TRBD2 matching 11 bases. The germline V gene has CDR1 SNHLY and CDR2 FYNNEI. The junction had 6 bases not matched to a gene; V was cut back by 8 bases and J by 0 bases. The CDR3 length is 15 residues. CDR3 in amino acids: CASYGGLADSYEQYF. The DNA of the CDR3 is TGTGCCAGCTACGGGGGACTAGCGGACTCCTACGAGCAGTACTTC. The whole variable domain, remainder taken from reference TRBV2 and TRBJ2-7, is EPEVTQTPSHQVTQMGQEVILRCVPISNHLYFYWYRQILGQKVEFLVSFYNNEISEKSEIFDDQFSVERPDGSNFTLKIRSTKLEDSAMYFCASYGGLADSYEQYFGPGTRLTVT.

CDR3 sequence: CASRPSQGEVEQYF. The CDR3 nucleotides read TGTGCCAGCAGGCCTTCACAGGGGGAAGTCGAGCAGTACTTC. The gene calls are TRBV6-5 and TRBJ2-7, with TRBD1 identical over 8 bases. The V and J ends lost 6 bases and 6 bases, in that order; junction bases with no gene match: 10. In germline, CDR1 is MNHEY, CDR2 SVGAGI. This CDR3 is built from 14 residues.

The gene calls are TRBV28 and TRBJ1-4, with D unresolved. This CDR3 spans 14 amino acids. Trimming removed 3 bases from V and 3 bases from J, with 8 bases in between. The germline V gene encodes CDR1 MDHEN and CDR2 SYDVKM. The CDR3 DNA reads as TGTGCCAGCAGTTTCCGGGAAGCTAATGAAAAACTGTTTTTT. The encoded protein is CASSFREANEKLFF.

This clone is a singleton in its sample. The rearrangement links TRBV4-1 to TRBJ2-4, with D hard to call. The CDR3 is 17 residues long. The V and J ends lost 0 bases and 6 bases respectively, with 18 bases between them. The germline gives CDR1 MGHRA, CDR2 YSYEKL. This CDR3 is CASSQDVLSSSLNIQYF. CDR3 sequence (DNA): TGCGCCAGCAGCCAAGATGTGTTGAGTTCCAGTCTAAACATTCAGTACTTC.

This clone was counted once. The chain carries TRBV5-1 and TRBJ2-3; D is undetermined. The CDR3 length is 12 residues. V gave up 5 bases and J gave up 7 bases, with 11 bases separating them. Germline V CDR1 and CDR2: SGHRS, YFSETQ. The CDR3 sequence: CASRAQSNTQYF. The CDR3 region has the DNA TGCGCCAGCAGGGCCCAGTCGAATACGCAGTATTTT. Drawing the rest from reference TRBV5-1 and TRBJ2-3, the complete variable domain is KAGVTQTPRYLIKTRGQQVTLSCSPISGHRSVSWYQQTPGQGLQFLFEYFSETQRNKGNFPGRFSGRQFSNSRSEMNVSTLELGDSALYLCASRAQSNTQYFGPGTRLTVL.

This chain joins TRBV2 and TRBJ1-2, with 9 bases lining up with TRBD1. The germline CDR1 and CDR2 sequences are SNHLY and FYNNEI. The CDR3 consists of 18 residues. V was clipped by 3 bases and J by 4 bases; unmatched bases: 15. CDR3 coding DNA: TGTGCCAGCAGTGATGGGTCCTTCGCCGGGACAGGGTTCTATGGCTACACCTTC. Amino acids: CASSDGSFAGTGFYGYTF.

The rearrangement links TRBV27 to TRBJ2-1; 7 positions agree with TRBD1. V lost 5 bases, J lost 10 bases, and 8 bases stayed unmatched. In germline, CDR1 is MNHEY, CDR2 SMNVEV (reference sequence). The CDR3 is 13 amino acids. CDR3 protein: CASSRRGQGEQFF. CDR3 DNA: TGTGCCAGCAGTAGAAGGGGGCAGGGGGAGCAGTTCTTC.